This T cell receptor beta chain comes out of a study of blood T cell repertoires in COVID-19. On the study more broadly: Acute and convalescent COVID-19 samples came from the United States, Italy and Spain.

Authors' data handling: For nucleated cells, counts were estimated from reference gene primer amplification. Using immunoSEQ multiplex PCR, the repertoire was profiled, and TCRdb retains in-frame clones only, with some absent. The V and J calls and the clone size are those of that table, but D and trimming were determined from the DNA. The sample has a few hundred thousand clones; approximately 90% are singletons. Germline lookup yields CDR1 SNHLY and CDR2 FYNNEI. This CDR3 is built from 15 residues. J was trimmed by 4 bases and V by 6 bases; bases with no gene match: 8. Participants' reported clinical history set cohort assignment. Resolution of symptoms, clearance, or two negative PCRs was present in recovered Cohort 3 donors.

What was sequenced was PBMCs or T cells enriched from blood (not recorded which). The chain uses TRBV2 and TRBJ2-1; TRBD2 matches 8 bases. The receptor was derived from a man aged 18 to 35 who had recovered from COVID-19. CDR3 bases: TGTGCCAGCAGCGAGAGCGGGAGCTCATACAATGAGCAGTTCTTC. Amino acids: CASSESGSSYNEQFF.